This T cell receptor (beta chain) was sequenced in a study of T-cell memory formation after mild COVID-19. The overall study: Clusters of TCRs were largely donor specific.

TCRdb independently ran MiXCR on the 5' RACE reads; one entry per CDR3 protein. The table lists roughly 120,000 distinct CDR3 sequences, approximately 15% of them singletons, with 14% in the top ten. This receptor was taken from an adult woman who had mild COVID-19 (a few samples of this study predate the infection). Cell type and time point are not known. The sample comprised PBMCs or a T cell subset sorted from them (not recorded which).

CDR3 DNA sequence: TGTGCCAGCAGCTTGGGGGGAGGAGGTGAGCAGTTCTTC. As protein: CASSLGGGGEQFF. V is TRBV5-5 and J is TRBJ2-1; D is perhaps TRBD2 (6 bases). This CDR3 region has 13 residues. CDR1 is SGHKS and CDR2 is YYEKEE in the germline V gene (reference sequence). Trimming took off 0 bases at V and 9 bases at J, with 10 bases between the two ends.